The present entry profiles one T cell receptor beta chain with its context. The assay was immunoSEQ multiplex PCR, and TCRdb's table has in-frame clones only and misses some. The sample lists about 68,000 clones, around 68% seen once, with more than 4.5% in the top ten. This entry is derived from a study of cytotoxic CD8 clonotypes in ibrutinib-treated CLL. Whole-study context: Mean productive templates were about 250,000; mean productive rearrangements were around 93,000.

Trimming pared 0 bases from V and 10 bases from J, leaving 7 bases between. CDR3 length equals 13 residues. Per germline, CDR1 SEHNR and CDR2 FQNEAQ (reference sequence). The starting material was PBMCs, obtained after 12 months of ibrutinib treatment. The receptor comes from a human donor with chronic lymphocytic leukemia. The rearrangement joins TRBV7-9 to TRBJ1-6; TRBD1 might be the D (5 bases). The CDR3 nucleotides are TGTGCCAGCAGCTTAGCAGGGGAGTCACCCCTCCACTTT. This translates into CASSLAGESPLHF.